The entry that follows covers one T cell receptor beta chain sequence. Its specificity is not known. These data are taken from a study of response to subunit inactivated influenza vaccine. Findings and caveats of the study: The authors offered the suggestion that each seasonal influenza vaccination recruits few new T cells.

Trimming left V 6 bases short and J 2 bases short, with 11 bases between. CDR1 and CDR2 from the germline V gene are SGHTA and FQGNSA. The CDR3 has 13 amino acids. One entry per CDR3 protein, called by TCRdb with MiXCR from the RT-PCR reads. This repertoire shows roughly 520,000 distinct CDR3 sequences, over 25% found once; its top ten account for approximately 2%. The chain has TRBV7-2 and TRBJ2-7, with D perhaps matching TRBD1 (6 bases). This clonotype was sampled from a man in his forties or fifties who received an inactivated influenza vaccine. The sequenced sample was CD4+ T cells sorted from PBMCs, obtained more than 4 days after vaccination. CDR3: CASRGQSTYEQYF. The CDR3 coding sequence is TGTGCCAGCAGAGGACAGAGCACCTACGAGCAGTACTTC.